The 19 T cell receptor beta chains reported below all come from one sample, sequenced in a study of T cells in narcolepsy. Using immunoSEQ multiplex PCR, the repertoire was profiled, and TCRdb retains in-frame clones only, with some absent. Among about 24,000 clones listed, 85% were seen once. The source material was CD45RA- memory CD4+ T cells from PBMCs. The receptor source for this set is a human donor with narcolepsy.

This chain links TRBV30 with TRBJ2-2; D remains unclear. The ends were cut back, 0 bases at V and 5 bases at J, with 4 bases in the middle. This CDR3 spans 12 amino acids. Germline CDR1 reads GTSNPN; CDR2 reads SVGIG (reference sequence). CDR3 region: CAWSVKTGELFF. The DNA of the CDR3 is TGTGCCTGGAGTGTTAAAACCGGGGAGCTGTTTTTT. The variable domain in full, completed from reference TRBV30 and TRBJ2-2, reads SQTIHQWPATLVQPVGSPLSLECTVEGTSNPNLYWYRQAAGRGLQLLFYSVGIGQISSEVPQNLSASRPQDRQFILSSKKLLLSDSGFYLCAWSVKTGELFFGEGSRLTVL.

This clone was observed once. The chain is built from TRBV5-5 and TRBJ2-7, with 12 bases lining up with TRBD2. The germline CDR1 and CDR2 sequences are SGHKS and YYEKEE (reference sequence). CDR3 length: 16 amino acids. With V trimmed by 4 bases and J by 2 bases, 7 bases remained unmatched. The CDR3 region is CASSEFRLAGAYEQYF. The CDR3 DNA is TGTGCCAGCAGCGAATTCCGACTAGCGGGGGCCTACGAGCAGTACTTC.

The V gene is TRBV5-1, the J gene TRBJ2-1, with 12 bases that match TRBD2. J was trimmed by 8 bases and V by 6 bases; bases with no gene match: 6. The CDR3 covers 14 residues. From germline, CDR1 is SGHRS and CDR2 YFSETQ. For the CDR3, the DNA is TGCGCCAGCACCCCTAGCGGGAGGGCCGATGAGCAGTTCTTC. It encodes CASTPSGRADEQFF.

This chain links TRBV6-5 with TRBJ2-5; 11 bases line up with TRBD2. This CDR3 comprises 15 residues. Germline-derived CDR1 and CDR2 are MNHEY and SVGAGI. Losses at the gene ends were 5 bases for V and 11 bases for J; bases not matched to a gene: 13. The CDR3 coding sequence is TGTGCCAGCAGTGCCGGACTAGCGGGCTTAGGGGGACAGTACTTC. The encoded protein is CASSAGLAGLGGQYF.

Here the CDR3 DNA reads TGTGCCAGCAGTGAAGCGGCAACCTCCTTAGCCAAAAACATTCAGTACTTC. It specifies CASSEAATSLAKNIQYF. This chain uses TRBV6-1 with TRBJ2-4, with unresolved D. In germline, CDR1 is MNHNS, CDR2 SASEGT. V was cut by 0 bases and J by 0 bases, with 12 bases left in between. This CDR3 contains 17 residues.

To note about this clone: The sample has other DNA sequences that encode this CDR3 too. The chain links TRBV27 to TRBJ1-1, with TRBD1 as a possible D gene (5 bases). Trimming took 5 bases from V and 3 from J, leaving 16 bases between them. This CDR3 comprises 15 residues. Germline CDR1 MNHEY, CDR2 SMNVEV (reference sequence). The CDR3, as DNA: TGTGCCAGCAGTCCGGGACTATTAAGGGACACTGAAGCTTTCTTT. Its protein product is CASSPGLLRDTEAFF.

The rearrangement joins TRBV5-4 to TRBJ2-5; D is ambiguous. This CDR3 has 13 amino acids. Germline CDR1 is SGHNT and CDR2 is YYREEE (reference sequence). V lost 2 bases and J 3 bases, leaving 8 bases between the germline ends. CDR3: CASSFRSKETQYF. The CDR3 nucleotides are TGTGCCAGCAGCTTTCGGTCTAAAGAGACCCAGTACTTC.

This chain joins TRBV19 and TRBJ1-5; 7 nucleotides match TRBD1. Per germline, CDR1 LNHDA and CDR2 SQIVND (reference sequence). V trimming: 9 bases; J trimming: 7 bases; junction bases outside the gene matches: 9. The CDR3 is 13 residues long. The CDR3 protein is CASLRGLGQPQHF. In DNA, the CDR3 is TGTGCCAGCCTTAGGGGGCTGGGGCAGCCCCAGCATTTT. The full variable domain, with the rest looked up from reference TRBV19 and TRBJ1-5, is DGGITQSPKYLFRKEGQNVTLSCEQNLNHDAMYWYRQDPGQGLRLIYYSQIVNDFQKGDIAEGYSVSREKKESFPLTVTSAQKNPTAFYLCASLRGLGQPQHFGDGTRLSIL.

The rearrangement uses TRBV6-5 and TRBJ2-1, with TRBD2 identical over 8 bases. The CDR3 has 16 residues. Germline V lookup: CDR1 MNHEY, CDR2 SVGAGI. V lost 2 bases and J lost 3; bases outside the gene matches: 6. This CDR3 reads CASSYGGGRRYNEQFF. The CDR3 DNA follows: TGTGCCAGCAGTTACGGCGGGGGGCGCCGCTACAATGAGCAGTTCTTC.

The chain employs TRBV6-1 and TRBJ2-3; tentatively, D is TRBD2 (5 bases). The V end was cut by 4 bases, the J end by 2 bases, with 13 bases between. From germline, CDR1 is MNHNS and CDR2 SASEGT. This CDR3 comprises 15 residues. CDR3 DNA: TGTGCCAGCAGTGTGACTAACCGAAACACAGATACGCAGTATTTT. It is translated as CASSVTNRNTDTQYF.

The genes are TRBV15 and TRBJ1-5; 8 bases align to TRBD1. The germline gives CDR1 LNHNV, CDR2 YYDKDF (reference sequence). The CDR3 length is 14 residues. V trimming: 3 bases; J trimming: 7 bases; junction bases outside the gene matches: 5. This CDR3 reads CATSSSTGAQPQHF. The CDR3, as DNA: TGTGCCACCAGCAGCTCGACAGGGGCACAGCCCCAGCATTTT. Full variable domain (remainder filled in from reference TRBV15 and TRBJ1-5): DAMVIQNPRYQVTQFGKPVTLSCSQTLNHNVMYWYQQKSSQAPKLLFHYYDKDFNNEADTPDNFQSRRPNTSFCFLDIRSPGLGDTAMYLCATSSSTGAQPQHFGDGTRLSIL.

The V and J genes are TRBV9 and TRBJ2-1; 7 nucleotides align to TRBD2. V lost 0 bases and J lost 7; bases outside the gene matches: 10. Germline V gene data show CDR1 as SGDLS and CDR2 as YYNGEE. The CDR3 length is 16 residues. CDR3 in DNA: TGTGCCAGCAGCGTAGCCAGCGGGATGTTTGTGAATGAGCAGTTCTTC. This codes for CASSVASGMFVNEQFF.

The chain couples TRBV4-1 to TRBJ2-7; TRBD2 matches 9 bases. Trimming cost V 4 bases and J 1 base; bases outside gene matches: 8. The germline gives CDR1 MGHRA, CDR2 YSYEKL. The CDR3 runs 16 residues. The CDR3 DNA reads TGCGCCAGCAGCCCAGCTTCAGCGGGAGGTTCCTACGAGCAGTACTTC. It translates to CASSPASAGGSYEQYF.

The gene calls are TRBV5-1 and TRBJ2-7, with 12 positions matching TRBD2. CDR3 length: 16 residues. V was clipped by 3 bases and J by 0 bases; unmatched bases: 4. Germline assignment: CDR1 SGHRS and CDR2 YFSETQ. The CDR3 loop is CASSWGLAGGSYEQYF. The DNA of the CDR3 is TGCGCCAGCAGCTGGGGACTAGCGGGCGGCTCCTACGAGCAGTACTTC.

This clone has a single count. The chain couples TRBV18 to TRBJ1-2; 9 nucleotides match TRBD1. With V trimmed by 3 bases and J by 5 bases, 10 bases remained unmatched. This CDR3 is built from 16 residues. Germline V gives CDR1 KGHSH, CDR2 LQKENI. The CDR3 bases are TGTGCCAGCTCACCGCAGGGACAGGGTATAACTTATGGCTACACCTTC. Encoded protein: CASSPQGQGITYGYTF.

The rearrangement links TRBV4-2 to TRBJ1-5; weak D call: TRBD1 (5 bases). Germline V gene sequence: CDR1 LGHNA, CDR2 YNFKEQ. The CDR3 is 14 amino acids. Trimming removed 3 bases from V and 3 bases from J, with 9 bases in between. CDR3 sequence (DNA): TGTGCCAGCAGCCAGGGGGGGAACAATCAGCCCCAGCATTTT. Amino acids: CASSQGGNNQPQHF.

The chain employs TRBV9 and TRBJ1-3, with D tentatively TRBD1 (5 bases). V was trimmed by 0 bases and J by 3 bases, leaving 7 bases between them. This CDR3 comprises 14 residues. Germline CDR1 SGDLS, CDR2 YYNGEE. The CDR3: CASSVVGDGNTIYF. In nucleotides, the CDR3 is TGTGCCAGCAGCGTAGTAGGGGATGGAAACACCATATATTTT.

The V and J genes are TRBV5-5 and TRBJ2-7; TRBD2 aligns across 8 bases. Germline V gene lookup returns CDR1 SGHKS and CDR2 YYEKEE (reference sequence). CDR3 length equals 14 residues. With 4 bases clipped from V and 4 bases from J, the junction kept 7 bases outside the gene matches. The CDR3 nucleotides read TGTGCCAGCAGCGAAAGCGGGAGTGGGTACGAGCAGTACTTC. Its translation is CASSESGSGYEQYF.

The V and J genes are TRBV7-8 and TRBJ2-2; D gene ambiguous. CDR1 is SGHVS and CDR2 is FQNEAQ in the germline V gene. The CDR3 is 15 amino acids. The germline V and J ends were trimmed by 1 base and 0 bases, with 6 bases remaining between them. CDR3 sequence (DNA): TGTGCCAGCAGCTTAGTGTCGGCGAACACCGGGGAGCTGTTTTTT. This gives the protein CASSLVSANTGELFF.